These 14 T cell receptor beta chains originate from one sample sequenced in a study of T-cell reconstitution after alpha-beta-depleted transplantation in children. TCRbeta library construction was performed incorporating unique molecular identifiers. TCRdb reanalysed the PCR reads using MiXCR and keeps one entry per CDR3 protein. This table has around 360,000 distinct CDR3 sequences, about 9.3% appearing once. The sample was PBMCs from the stem cell graft donor, taken from the stem cell graft. These receptors all stem from a human donor who donated a stem cell graft to a child with acute lymphoblastic leukemia.

This chain joins TRBV10-3 and TRBJ1-5; no clear D. This CDR3 spans 13 amino acids. CDR1 and CDR2 from the germline V gene are ENHRY and SYGVKD. V was cut by 2 bases and J by 4 bases, with 6 bases left in between. For the CDR3, the DNA is TGTGCCATCAGTGAGGGCAGGAATCAGCCCCAGCATTTT. Protein sequence: CAISEGRNQPQHF.

This clonotype occurred many times. This sequence joins TRBV7-9 and TRBJ1-6; tentatively, D is TRBD1 (5 bases). The V gene lost 4 bases and the J gene lost 2 bases, with 12 bases spanning the gap. The germline V gene encodes CDR1 SEHNR and CDR2 FQNEAQ (reference sequence). This CDR3 region has 16 residues. CDR3 residues: CASSSPVGPYNSPLHF. In nucleotides, the CDR3 is TGTGCCAGCAGCTCACCGGTGGGGCCCTATAATTCACCCCTCCACTTT. Based on the CDR3 plus reference TRBV7-9 and TRBJ1-6, the full variable domain is DTGVSQNPRHKITKRGQNVTFRCDPISEHNRLYWYRQTLGQGPEFLTYFQNEAQLEKSRLLSDRFSAERPKGSFSTLEIQRTEQGDSAMYLCASSSPVGPYNSPLHFGNGTRLTVT.

This clonotype occurred many times. V usage is TRBV7-9 and J usage is TRBJ2-2; D may be TRBD2 (6 bases). From germline, CDR1 is SEHNR and CDR2 FQNEAQ (reference sequence). The V end lost 5 bases, the J end lost 7 bases, and 17 bases lay between the germline ends. The CDR3 consists of 15 residues. The CDR3 DNA is TGTGCCAGCAGCCTGCTCTCTAGCGCGGACGGGGAGCTGTTTTTT. Protein product: CASSLLSSADGELFF.

This clonotype occurred many times. J is TRBJ2-7 and V is TRBV5-7; the match to TRBD1 covers 7 bases. TRBV5-7 has ORF status, its function being uncertain. The CDR3 loop spans 15 amino acids. The J segment lost 0 bases and the V segment lost 3 bases, leaving 6 bases of the junction unmatched. CDR3 coding DNA: TGTGCCAGCAGCTCTAGGGACAGCCTCTCCTACGAGCAGTACTTC. This gives the protein CASSSRDSLSYEQYF.

This clonotype was recorded a few times. The rearrangement joins TRBV20-1 to TRBJ2-3; 14 positions match TRBD2. The CDR3 covers 18 residues. Germline CDR1 and CDR2: DFQATT and SNEGSKA (reference sequence). V lost 1 base and J lost 1; bases outside the gene matches: 7. This CDR3 is CSARGLAGGPGGTDTQYF. The CDR3 DNA is TGCAGTGCTAGAGGACTAGCGGGAGGGCCGGGGGGCACAGATACGCAGTATTTT.

This clonotype was seen at least ten times. This rearrangement joins TRBV3-1 to TRBJ2-3; 11 bases are a match to TRBD1. The CDR3 spans 16 residues. V dropped 5 bases and J dropped 4; count of bases not matched to a gene: 8. Per germline, CDR1 LGHDT and CDR2 YNNKEL (reference sequence). The CDR3 region has the DNA TGTGCCAGCAGCTCTTCCGGGACAGGGGGACCAGATACGCAGTATTTT. Protein: CASSSSGTGGPDTQYF.

This clonotype was counted a few times. The chain is built from TRBV27 and TRBJ1-1, with a possible D match to TRBD1 (5 bases). Trimming cost V 7 bases and J 1 base, with 13 bases left between them. This CDR3 contains 14 residues. Looked up from germline, CDR1 is MNHEY and CDR2 is SMNVEV (reference sequence). CDR3 sequence: CASKGTGSNTEAFF. The CDR3 region has the DNA TGTGCCAGCAAAGGGACGGGGTCGAACACTGAAGCTTTCTTT.

This chain joins TRBV12-3 or TRBV12-4 and TRBJ2-1, with 8 bases identical to TRBD2. The V segment lost 4 bases and the J segment 9 bases; nucleotides outside the gene matches: 17. The length of the CDR3 is 17 residues. Here the CDR3 DNA reads TGTGCCAGCAGTTCCCCTGAGGAGCGGGAGTCTTCAGGTGAGCAGTTCTTC. Translation gives CASSSPEERESSGEQFF.

This clonotype was observed a handful of times. V usage is TRBV24-1 and J usage is TRBJ2-1, with 13 nucleotides matching TRBD2. The CDR3 has 16 residues. V was clipped by 6 bases and J by 8 bases; unmatched bases: 9. Germline values: CDR1 KGHDR, CDR2 SFDVKD. The CDR3 loop reads CATSPTGLAGLDEQFF. CDR3 DNA sequence: TGTGCCACCAGTCCCACGGGACTAGCGGGATTGGATGAGCAGTTCTTC.

The chain recombines TRBV4-1 with TRBJ2-5; TRBD2 agrees at 8 bases. This CDR3 spans 15 amino acids. The germline V gene encodes CDR1 MGHRA and CDR2 YSYEKL. V dropped 2 bases and J dropped 2; count of bases not matched to a gene: 4. This CDR3 reads CASSQSTSVQETQYF. For the CDR3, the DNA is TGCGCCAGCAGCCAATCGACTAGCGTACAAGAGACCCAGTACTTC.

In regard to this clonotype: This CDR3 is missing its conserved last phenylalanine or tryptophan, likely due to a read error. J is TRBJ2-7 and V is TRBV23-1; D call uncertain. TRBV23-1 is filed as an ORF, its function uncertain. CDR3 length: 15 residues. V was clipped by 0 bases and J by 1 base, with 10 bases between them. Written as DNA, the CDR3 is TGCGCCAGCAGTCAATCGGAGCCCACTTCCTACGAGCAGTACTTG. It is translated as CASSQSEPTSYEQYL.

This clonotype was counted a few times. The chain recombines TRBV5-6 with TRBJ2-3; a possible D gene is TRBD2 (5 bases). V was trimmed by 4 bases and J by 1 base, leaving 16 bases between them. Germline V lookup: CDR1 SGHDT, CDR2 YYEEEE. The CDR3 length is 16 residues. CDR3 residues: CASSPSSGVRTDTQYF. For the CDR3, the DNA is TGTGCCAGCAGCCCTTCCAGCGGCGTTCGCACAGATACGCAGTATTTT.

A few counts support this clonotype. This rearrangement joins TRBV7-2 to TRBJ2-7; 7 nucleotides match TRBD1. In germline, CDR1 is SGHTA, CDR2 FQGNSA. The trim removed 0 bases at V and 3 bases at J, leaving 5 bases unmatched. The length of the CDR3 is 15 residues. The CDR3 DNA reads as TGTGCCAGCAGCTTAGCTGGGACAGAACTCTACGAGCAGTACTTC. It specifies CASSLAGTELYEQYF. The entire variable domain, with the rest obtained from reference TRBV7-2 and TRBJ2-7, is as follows: GAGVSQSPSNKVTEKGKDVELRCDPISGHTALYWYRQSLGQGLEFLIYFQGNSAPDKSGLPSDRFSAERTGGSVSTLTIQRTQQEDSAVYLCASSLAGTELYEQYFGPGTRLTVT.

This clonotype was seen repeatedly, ten times or more. The chain carries TRBV30 and TRBJ2-3, with D unclear. In germline, CDR1 is GTSNPN, CDR2 SVGIG (reference sequence). The length of the CDR3 is 13 residues. V lost 2 bases and J 5 bases, leaving 11 bases between the germline ends. CDR3 in amino acids: CAWSRRGRDTQYF. The CDR3 DNA reads TGTGCCTGGAGTCGGCGCGGACGAGATACGCAGTATTTT.